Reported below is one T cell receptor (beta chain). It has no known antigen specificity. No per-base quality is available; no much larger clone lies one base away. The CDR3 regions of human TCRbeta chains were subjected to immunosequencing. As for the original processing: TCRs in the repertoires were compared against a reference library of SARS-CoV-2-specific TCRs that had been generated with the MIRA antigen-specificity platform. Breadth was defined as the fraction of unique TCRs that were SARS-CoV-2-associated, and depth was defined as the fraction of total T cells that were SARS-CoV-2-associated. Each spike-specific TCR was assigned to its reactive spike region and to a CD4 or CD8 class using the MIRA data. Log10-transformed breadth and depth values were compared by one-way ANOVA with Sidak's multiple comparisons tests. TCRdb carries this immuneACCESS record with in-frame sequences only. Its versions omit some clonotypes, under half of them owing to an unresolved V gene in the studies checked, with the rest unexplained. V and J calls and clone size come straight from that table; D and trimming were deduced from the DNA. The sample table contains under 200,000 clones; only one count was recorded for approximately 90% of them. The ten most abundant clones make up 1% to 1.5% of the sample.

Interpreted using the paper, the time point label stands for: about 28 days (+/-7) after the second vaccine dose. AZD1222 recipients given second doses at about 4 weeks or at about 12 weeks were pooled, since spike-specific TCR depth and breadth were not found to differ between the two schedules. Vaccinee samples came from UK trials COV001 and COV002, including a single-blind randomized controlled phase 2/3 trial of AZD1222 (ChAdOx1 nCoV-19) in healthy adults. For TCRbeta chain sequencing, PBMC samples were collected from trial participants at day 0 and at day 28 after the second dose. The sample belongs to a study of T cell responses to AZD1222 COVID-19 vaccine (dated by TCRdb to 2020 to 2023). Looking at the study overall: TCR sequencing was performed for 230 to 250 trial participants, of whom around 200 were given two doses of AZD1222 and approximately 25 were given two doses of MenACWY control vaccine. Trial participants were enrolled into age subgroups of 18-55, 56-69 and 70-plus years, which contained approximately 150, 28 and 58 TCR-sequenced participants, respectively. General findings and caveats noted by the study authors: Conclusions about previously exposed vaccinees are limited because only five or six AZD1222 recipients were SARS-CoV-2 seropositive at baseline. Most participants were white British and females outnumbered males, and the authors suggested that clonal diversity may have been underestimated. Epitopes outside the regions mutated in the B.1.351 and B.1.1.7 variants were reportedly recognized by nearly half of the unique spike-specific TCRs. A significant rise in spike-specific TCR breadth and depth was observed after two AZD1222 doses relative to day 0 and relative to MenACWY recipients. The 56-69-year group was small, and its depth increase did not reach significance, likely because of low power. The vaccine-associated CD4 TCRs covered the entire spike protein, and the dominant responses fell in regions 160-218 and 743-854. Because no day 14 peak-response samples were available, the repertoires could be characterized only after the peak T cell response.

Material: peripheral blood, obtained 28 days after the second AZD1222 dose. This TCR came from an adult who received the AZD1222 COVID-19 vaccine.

In nucleotide form, the sequence is TGTGCCAGCACAAGGACTAGCGGAGTCAATGAGCAGTTCTTC. The translation is CASTRTSGVNEQFF. The chain links TRBV6-5 with TRBJ2-1, with 10 bases in between that match TRBD2. Trimming accounts for 7 bases at V and 6 bases at J, while the number of junction bases matched to no gene is 6. From a lookup of the germline V gene, CDR1 and CDR2 are MNHEY and SVGAGI. From its cysteine to its phenylalanine, the CDR3 spans 14 amino acids. Left in the record is the CDR3 DNA by itself, 42 bases read in frame from the first base.